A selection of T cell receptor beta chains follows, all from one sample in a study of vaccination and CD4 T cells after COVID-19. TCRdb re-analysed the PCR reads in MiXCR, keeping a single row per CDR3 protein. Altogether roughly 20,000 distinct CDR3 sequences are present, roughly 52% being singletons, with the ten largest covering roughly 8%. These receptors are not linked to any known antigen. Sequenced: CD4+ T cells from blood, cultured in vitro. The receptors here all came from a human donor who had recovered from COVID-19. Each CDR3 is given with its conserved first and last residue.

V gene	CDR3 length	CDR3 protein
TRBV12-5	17	CASGLVATPRSSYEQYF
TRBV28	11	CASARNYEQYF
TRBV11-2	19	CASSSGQDSVAARNQPQHF
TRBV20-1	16	CSARPVGGRMNTEAFF
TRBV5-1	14	CASSSQGVNTEAFF
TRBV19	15	CASSIDAGQPKALHF
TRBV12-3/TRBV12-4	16	CASSLVPDGIPHGYTF
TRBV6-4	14	CASSEQDVPRGQFF
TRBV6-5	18	CASSYSITSGRADETQYF
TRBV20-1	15	CSARMGGGSYNEQFF